These T cell receptor beta chains were read from a single sample in a study of long-term antiretroviral therapy in people with HIV. Some clones are missing from TCRdb's copy, which holds only in-frame ones; the method was immunoSEQ multiplex PCR. The sample yields tens of thousands of clones, about 86% seen once. The material sequenced was unsorted PBMCs, taken roughly 4.5 years after starting antiretroviral therapy. The receptors were sampled from a young man with HIV. Both conserved end residues are part of each CDR3. The order of the fields is V gene, J gene, D gene, clone size, CDR3 protein, CDR3 DNA. A D gene is named only where the DNA matches it firmly. Clone size is stated in some rows and not others, as once, few, many or a class when expanded.

v_gene: TRBV6-5; j_gene: TRBJ1-3; d_gene: -; abundance: few; CDR3aa: CASSYSTFGNTIYF; CDR3nt: TGTGCCAGCAGTTACTCGACTTTTGGAAACACCATATATTTT
v_gene: TRBV5-1; j_gene: TRBJ1-1; d_gene: TRBD1; abundance: -; CDR3aa: CASSLGRDRVNTEAFF; CDR3nt: TGCGCCAGCAGCTTGGGTAGGGACAGGGTGAACACTGAAGCTTTCTTT
v_gene: TRBV15; j_gene: TRBJ2-1; d_gene: -; abundance: -; CDR3aa: CATSRDRGIGEQFF; CDR3nt: TGTGCCACCAGCAGAGACCGTGGCATCGGTGAGCAGTTCTTC
v_gene: TRBV6-1; j_gene: TRBJ1-4; d_gene: -; abundance: -; CDR3aa: CASSAPDQQLERLFF; CDR3nt: TGTGCCAGCAGTGCGCCGGACCAGCAATTGGAACGACTGTTTTTT
v_gene: TRBV25-1; j_gene: TRBJ2-1; d_gene: TRBD2; abundance: -; CDR3aa: CASSTPAGTSVDNEQFF; CDR3nt: TGTGCCAGCAGTACTCCCGCAGGGACTAGCGTTGACAATGAGCAGTTCTTC
v_gene: TRBV27; j_gene: TRBJ1-2; d_gene: TRBD1; abundance: -; CDR3aa: CASSLSGQYGYTF; CDR3nt: TGTGCCAGCAGTTTATCGGGACAGTATGGCTACACCTTC
v_gene: TRBV7-3; j_gene: TRBJ2-2; d_gene: TRBD2; abundance: -; CDR3aa: CASSSKGGGLSNTGELFF; CDR3nt: TGTGCCAGCAGCTCAAAAGGCGGGGGACTATCGAACACCGGGGAGCTGTTTTTT
v_gene: TRBV7-3; j_gene: TRBJ1-4; d_gene: -; abundance: -; CDR3aa: CASSPGHHATNEKLFF; CDR3nt: TGTGCCAGCAGTCCGGGACATCATGCAACTAATGAAAAACTGTTTTTT
v_gene: TRBV5-6; j_gene: TRBJ2-2; d_gene: -; abundance: -; CDR3aa: CASSIGSAGSTGELFF; CDR3nt: TGTGCCAGCAGCATCGGTTCTGCGGGGAGCACCGGGGAGCTGTTTTTT
v_gene: TRBV12-5; j_gene: TRBJ1-2; d_gene: -; abundance: -; CDR3aa: CASGLIRGLTNYGYTF; CDR3nt: TGTGCTAGTGGTTTGATCCGCGGCCTCACTAACTATGGCTACACCTTC
v_gene: TRBV7-8; j_gene: TRBJ1-1; d_gene: -; abundance: -; CDR3aa: CASSPVDPAWVNTEAFF; CDR3nt: TGTGCCAGCAGCCCGGTGGACCCAGCATGGGTGAACACTGAAGCTTTCTTT
v_gene: TRBV6-5; j_gene: TRBJ1-1; d_gene: -; abundance: -; CDR3aa: CASSPRAYTEAFF; CDR3nt: TGTGCCAGCAGCCCCCGGGCCTACACTGAAGCTTTCTTT
v_gene: TRBV27; j_gene: TRBJ1-1; d_gene: -; abundance: once; CDR3aa: CASSGGSTEAFF; CDR3nt: TGTGCCAGCTCCGGCGGCAGCACTGAAGCTTTCTTT
v_gene: TRBV11-3; j_gene: TRBJ2-6; d_gene: -; abundance: once; CDR3aa: CASSLGREANVLTF; CDR3nt: TGTGCCAGCAGCTTAGGGCGCGAGGCCAACGTCCTGACTTTC
v_gene: TRBV12-5; j_gene: TRBJ2-3; d_gene: -; abundance: -; CDR3aa: CASGLFWTASTDTQYF; CDR3nt: TGTGCTAGTGGTCTATTTTGGACGGCGAGCACAGATACGCAGTATTTT
v_gene: TRBV13; j_gene: TRBJ2-1; d_gene: -; abundance: -; CDR3aa: CASSVALNEQFF; CDR3nt: TGTGCCAGCAGCGTCGCCCTGAATGAGCAGTTCTTC
v_gene: TRBV7-9; j_gene: TRBJ2-5; d_gene: -; abundance: -; CDR3aa: CASSLANQDIYQETQYF; CDR3nt: TGTGCCAGCAGCTTAGCGAATCAGGACATCTACCAAGAGACCCAGTACTTC
v_gene: TRBV19; j_gene: TRBJ1-5; d_gene: -; abundance: medium-sized; CDR3aa: CASSIAGMQPQHF; CDR3nt: TGTGCCAGTAGTATTGCGGGGATGCAGCCCCAGCATTTT
v_gene: TRBV4-1; j_gene: TRBJ1-2; d_gene: -; abundance: -; CDR3aa: CASSQEAGPFGYTF; CDR3nt: TGCGCCAGCAGCCAAGAAGCAGGTCCTTTTGGCTACACCTTC
v_gene: TRBV9; j_gene: TRBJ2-7; d_gene: TRBD1; abundance: -; CDR3aa: CASSAKPGTALPYEQYF; CDR3nt: TGTGCCAGCAGCGCAAAGCCCGGGACAGCCCTTCCCTACGAGCAGTACTTC
v_gene: TRBV11-2; j_gene: TRBJ2-6; d_gene: -; abundance: -; CDR3aa: CASSQSSGANVLTF; CDR3nt: TGTGCCAGCAGCCAGAGCTCTGGGGCCAACGTCCTGACTTTC
v_gene: TRBV2; j_gene: TRBJ2-7; d_gene: TRBD2; abundance: -; CDR3aa: CASSPGGGLSSYEQYF; CDR3nt: TGTGCCAGCAGTCCCGGGGGGGGCCTGAGCTCCTACGAGCAGTACTTC
v_gene: TRBV27; j_gene: TRBJ1-1; d_gene: -; abundance: -; CDR3aa: CASSLEPFGMAFF; CDR3nt: TGTGCCAGCAGTTTGGAGCCTTTTGGGATGGCTTTCTTT
v_gene: TRBV6-1; j_gene: TRBJ1-1; d_gene: TRBD1; abundance: -; CDR3aa: CASGGQGNTEAFF; CDR3nt: TGTGCCAGCGGGGGACAGGGGAACACTGAAGCTTTCTTT
v_gene: TRBV5-1; j_gene: TRBJ2-7; d_gene: TRBD2; abundance: -; CDR3aa: CASSSLAGDYEQYF; CDR3nt: TGCGCCAGCAGCTCCCTAGCGGGGGACTACGAGCAGTACTTC
v_gene: TRBV28; j_gene: TRBJ1-3; d_gene: -; abundance: -; CDR3aa: CASSLSGTAGNTIYF; CDR3nt: TGTGCCAGCAGTTTATCGGGGACCGCTGGAAACACCATATATTTT
v_gene: TRBV5-1; j_gene: TRBJ2-7; d_gene: -; abundance: -; CDR3aa: CASSLSPVYEQYF; CDR3nt: TGCGCCAGCAGCTTAAGTCCCGTCTACGAGCAGTACTTC
v_gene: TRBV7-2; j_gene: TRBJ1-1; d_gene: -; abundance: -; CDR3aa: CASSLWARWDTEAFF; CDR3nt: TGTGCCAGCAGCTTATGGGCGCGATGGGACACTGAAGCTTTCTTT
v_gene: TRBV4-2; j_gene: TRBJ1-1; d_gene: -; abundance: -; CDR3aa: CASSFVRDRAFF; CDR3nt: TGTGCCAGCAGCTTTGTCAGGGATAGGGCTTTCTTT
v_gene: TRBV19; j_gene: TRBJ1-1; d_gene: -; abundance: -; CDR3aa: CASSGRTAHPFMNTEAFF; CDR3nt: TGTGCCAGTAGTGGAAGGACAGCCCACCCTTTCATGAACACTGAAGCTTTCTTT
v_gene: TRBV7-2; j_gene: TRBJ2-3; d_gene: -; abundance: once; CDR3aa: CASSLYNTDTQYF; CDR3nt: TGTGCCAGCAGCTTATACAACACAGATACGCAGTATTTT
v_gene: TRBV5-6; j_gene: TRBJ1-1; d_gene: -; abundance: -; CDR3aa: CASSPGQGEAFF; CDR3nt: TGTGCCAGCAGCCCTGGACAAGGCGAAGCTTTCTTT
v_gene: TRBV5-1; j_gene: TRBJ1-1; d_gene: -; abundance: -; CDR3aa: CASSLSIGVTEAFF; CDR3nt: TGCGCCAGCAGCTTATCCATAGGGGTCACTGAAGCTTTCTTT
v_gene: TRBV15; j_gene: TRBJ1-5; d_gene: -; abundance: -; CDR3aa: CATSRDKFSINQPQHF; CDR3nt: TGTGCCACCAGCAGAGATAAGTTTTCGATTAATCAGCCCCAGCATTTT
v_gene: TRBV4-3; j_gene: TRBJ2-3; d_gene: -; abundance: -; CDR3aa: CASSQDRSDTQYF; CDR3nt: TGCGCCAGCAGCCAAGATCGATCGGATACGCAGTATTTT
v_gene: TRBV2; j_gene: TRBJ2-5; d_gene: TRBD2; abundance: -; CDR3aa: CASSEETSGSLGQETQYF; CDR3nt: TGTGCCAGCAGTGAAGAAACTAGCGGGAGCTTAGGGCAAGAGACCCAGTACTTC
v_gene: TRBV29-1; j_gene: TRBJ2-7; d_gene: TRBD2; abundance: -; CDR3aa: CSVGIGLAGTYEQYF; CDR3nt: TGCAGCGTTGGAATCGGACTAGCGGGAACCTACGAGCAGTACTTC
v_gene: TRBV4-3; j_gene: TRBJ2-6; d_gene: -; abundance: -; CDR3aa: CASSLSPRGTGANVLTF; CDR3nt: TGCGCCAGCAGCCTATCCCCTCGGGGGACCGGGGCCAACGTCCTGACTTTC
v_gene: TRBV4-3; j_gene: TRBJ2-7; d_gene: -; abundance: -; CDR3aa: CASSQDRRYEQYF; CDR3nt: TGCGCCAGCAGCCAAGATCGACGGTACGAGCAGTACTTC
v_gene: TRBV5-5; j_gene: TRBJ1-5; d_gene: -; abundance: once; CDR3aa: CASSLSQGGNQPQHF; CDR3nt: TGTGCCAGCAGCTTGTCCCAGGGAGGCAATCAGCCCCAGCATTTT
v_gene: TRBV6-6; j_gene: TRBJ1-1; d_gene: -; abundance: -; CDR3aa: CASSRDPNTEAFF; CDR3nt: TGTGCCAGCAGTCGGGACCCCAACACTGAAGCTTTCTTT
v_gene: TRBV2; j_gene: TRBJ1-2; d_gene: -; abundance: -; CDR3aa: CASSLQGLGNYGYTF; CDR3nt: TGTGCCAGCAGTTTACAGGGTCTCGGGAACTATGGCTACACCTTC
v_gene: TRBV9; j_gene: TRBJ2-3; d_gene: -; abundance: -; CDR3aa: CASSVAADSTDTQYF; CDR3nt: TGTGCCAGCAGCGTAGCAGCGGACTCCACAGATACGCAGTATTTT
v_gene: TRBV19; j_gene: TRBJ2-1; d_gene: -; abundance: -; CDR3aa: CASSMVGGGDNEQFF; CDR3nt: TGTGCCAGTAGTATGGTGGGAGGGGGGGACAATGAGCAGTTCTTC
v_gene: TRBV7-9; j_gene: TRBJ1-2; d_gene: -; abundance: -; CDR3aa: CASSFATEFYGYTF; CDR3nt: TGTGCCAGCAGCTTTGCCACAGAGTTTTATGGCTACACCTTC
v_gene: TRBV4-2; j_gene: TRBJ1-1; d_gene: -; abundance: -; CDR3aa: CASSPIRGAEAFF; CDR3nt: TGTGCCAGCAGCCCCATCAGGGGCGCTGAAGCTTTCTTT
v_gene: TRBV4-3; j_gene: TRBJ2-1; d_gene: TRBD2; abundance: once; CDR3aa: CASSQEGGAYNEQFF; CDR3nt: TGCGCCAGCAGCCAAGAGGGGGGGGCCTACAATGAGCAGTTCTTC
v_gene: TRBV27; j_gene: TRBJ1-5; d_gene: -; abundance: -; CDR3aa: CASRDQGLNQPQHF; CDR3nt: TGTGCCAGCAGGGATCAGGGGCTCAATCAGCCCCAGCATTTT
v_gene: TRBV7-9; j_gene: TRBJ2-1; d_gene: -; abundance: -; CDR3aa: CASSPRTQREQFF; CDR3nt: TGTGCCAGCAGCCCCCGGACCCAGAGGGAGCAGTTCTTC
v_gene: TRBV5-6; j_gene: TRBJ2-1; d_gene: -; abundance: -; CDR3aa: CASSPGTGTYNEQFF; CDR3nt: TGTGCCAGCAGCCCCGGGACGGGTACCTACAATGAGCAGTTCTTC
v_gene: TRBV4-3; j_gene: TRBJ2-1; d_gene: -; abundance: -; CDR3aa: CASSQSRDPYNEQFF; CDR3nt: TGCGCCAGCAGCCAATCAAGGGACCCATACAATGAGCAGTTCTTC
v_gene: TRBV6-1; j_gene: TRBJ1-5; d_gene: -; abundance: -; CDR3aa: CASSEALEPQHF; CDR3nt: TGTGCCAGCAGTGAAGCGCTTGAGCCCCAGCATTTT
v_gene: TRBV19; j_gene: TRBJ2-7; d_gene: -; abundance: few; CDR3aa: CASSTLRPTGEQYF; CDR3nt: TGTGCCAGTAGTACCCTCCGACCTACTGGCGAGCAGTACTTC
v_gene: TRBV19; j_gene: TRBJ2-2; d_gene: -; abundance: -; CDR3aa: CASSIFWGPGELFF; CDR3nt: TGTGCCAGTAGTATATTTTGGGGACCCGGGGAGCTGTTTTTT
v_gene: TRBV5-4; j_gene: TRBJ2-1; d_gene: TRBD2; abundance: -; CDR3aa: CASSFPSGGYNEQFF; CDR3nt: TGTGCCAGCAGCTTCCCTAGCGGGGGGTACAATGAGCAGTTCTTC